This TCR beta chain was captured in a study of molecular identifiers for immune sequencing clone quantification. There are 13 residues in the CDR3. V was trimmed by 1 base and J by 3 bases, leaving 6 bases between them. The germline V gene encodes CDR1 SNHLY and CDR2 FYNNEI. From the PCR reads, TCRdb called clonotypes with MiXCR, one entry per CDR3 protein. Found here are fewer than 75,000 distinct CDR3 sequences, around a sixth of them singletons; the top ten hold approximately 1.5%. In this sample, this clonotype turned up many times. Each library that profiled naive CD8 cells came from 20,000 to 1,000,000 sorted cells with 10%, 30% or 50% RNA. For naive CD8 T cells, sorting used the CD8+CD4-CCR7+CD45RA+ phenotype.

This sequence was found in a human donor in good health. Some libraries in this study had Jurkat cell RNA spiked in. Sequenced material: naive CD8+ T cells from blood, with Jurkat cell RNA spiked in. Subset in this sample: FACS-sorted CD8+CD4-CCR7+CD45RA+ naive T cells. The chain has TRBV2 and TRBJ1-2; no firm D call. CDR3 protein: CASSEEGDYGYTF. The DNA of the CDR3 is TGTGCCAGCAGTGAAGAGGGAGACTATGGCTACACCTTC.